What follows are 6 T cell receptor beta chains derived from one specimen sequenced in a study of T cells expressing NK-cell markers. TCRdb re-called the 5' RACE reads and catalogs CDR3 proteins one per entry, DNA excluded. Its listing shows about 410,000 distinct CDR3 sequences. Material for sequencing was blood T cells: a sorted CD56 or NKG2C T cell subset, CD4+ or CD8+ T cells, or bulk PBMC T cells (not recorded which). The source is a woman aged 45-60 years in good health.

CDR3 amino acids: CASSLRLAGVQFF. The chain combines TRBV5-5 with TRBJ2-1; the D call from TCRdb, TRBD2, cannot be confirmed without DNA. This CDR3 region has 13 residues. Germline V gives CDR1 SGHKS, CDR2 YYEKEE (reference sequence).

The rearrangement uses TRBV5-1 and TRBJ2-3. The germline V gene encodes CDR1 SGHRS and CDR2 YFSETQ. CDR3 length equals 14 residues. CDR3 sequence reads: CASSLDRSTDTQYF.

The gene calls are TRBV27 and TRBJ1-2. The germline gives CDR1 MNHEY, CDR2 SMNVEV (reference sequence). This CDR3 has 15 residues. This CDR3 reads CASSPGPIRNYGYTF.

This rearrangement joins TRBV20-1 to TRBJ2-7; the TCRdb call, TRBD1, lacks DNA for checking. Germline CDR1 reads DFQATT; CDR2 reads SNEGSKA (reference sequence). This CDR3 region has 15 residues. The CDR3 protein is CSASGGQPPREEQYF.

The chain recombines TRBV7-8 with TRBJ1-1; checking the TCRdb D call of TRBD1 is not possible without DNA. Germline V gene lookup returns CDR1 SGHVS and CDR2 FQNEAQ. The CDR3 covers 12 residues. The CDR3: CASSLGKEGAFF.

This chain joins TRBV5-1 and TRBJ2-1; TCRdb's D call of TRBD1 is untestable without DNA. The germline V gene encodes CDR1 SGHRS and CDR2 YFSETQ. The CDR3 contains 15 residues. This CDR3 reads CASSLAGRVVNEQFF.